This record concerns one T cell receptor (beta chain) sequence. The record originates from a study of OX40 agonist ivuxolimab in advanced cancers. Overall study context: Patients achieving partial responses numbered three: one hepatocellular carcinoma case and two cutaneous melanoma cases.

The CDR3 covers 13 residues. Per the germline V gene, CDR1 is SGDLS and CDR2 is YYNGEE. V was shortened by 3 bases and J by 3 bases, with 8 bases between the two germline ends. Clones were read by immunoSEQ multiplex PCR, and TCRdb kept only the in-frame ones, dropping some. The table records 20,000 to 25,000 clones, 80% to 85% of them present only once. V is TRBV9 and J is TRBJ2-3; D call uncertain. This sample comprised CD4+ or CD8+ T cells sorted from blood, obtained in a trial of the OX40 agonist ivuxolimab. The source of this sequence is an adult with an advanced solid tumor such as melanoma, head and neck, liver or kidney cancer. Written as DNA, the CDR3 is TGTGCCAGCAGCGCTCTGGGGACAGATACGCAGTATTTT. Encoded protein: CASSALGTDTQYF.